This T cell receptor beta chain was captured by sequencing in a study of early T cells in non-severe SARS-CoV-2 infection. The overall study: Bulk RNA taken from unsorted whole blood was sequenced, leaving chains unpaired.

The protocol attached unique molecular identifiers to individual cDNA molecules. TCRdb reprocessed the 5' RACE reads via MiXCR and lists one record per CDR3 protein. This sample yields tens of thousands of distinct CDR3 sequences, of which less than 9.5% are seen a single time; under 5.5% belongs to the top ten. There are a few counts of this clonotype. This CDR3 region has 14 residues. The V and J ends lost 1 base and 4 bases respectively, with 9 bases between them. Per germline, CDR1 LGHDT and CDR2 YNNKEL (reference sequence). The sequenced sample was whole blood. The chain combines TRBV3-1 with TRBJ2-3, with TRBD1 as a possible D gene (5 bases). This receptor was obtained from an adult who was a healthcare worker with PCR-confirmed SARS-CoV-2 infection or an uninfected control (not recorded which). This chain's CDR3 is CASSQVGQADTQYF. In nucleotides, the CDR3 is TGTGCCAGCAGCCAAGTAGGACAAGCAGATACGCAGTATTTT.